Following are 6 T cell receptor beta chains from one sample sequenced in a study of T-cell reconstitution after alpha-beta-depleted transplantation in children. Unique molecular identifiers were incorporated when the TCRbeta library was constructed. TCRdb reanalysed the PCR reads using MiXCR and keeps one entry per CDR3 protein. The table lists about 490,000 distinct CDR3 sequences, more than 9% of them singletons. The sequencing here drew on PBMCs, taken before TCRalphabeta/CD19-depleted stem cell transplant. These receptors were obtained from a child under 10 years old with inherited bone marrow failure, due to receive a stem cell transplant.

The gene calls are TRBV20-1 and TRBJ2-3, with unresolved D. Trimming took 2 bases from V and 5 from J, leaving 14 bases between them. The CDR3 is 14 amino acids. Per the germline V gene, CDR1 is DFQATT and CDR2 is SNEGSKA (reference sequence). This CDR3 is CSARRMVALDTQYF. The CDR3 bases are TGCAGTGCTAGAAGGATGGTAGCCCTAGATACGCAGTATTTT.

This chain joins TRBV30 and TRBJ2-3, with a weak D call TRBD2 (6 bases). The CDR3 spans 16 residues. CDR1 and CDR2 (germline): GTSNPN, SVGIG (reference sequence). The V end lost 1 base, the J end lost 0 bases, and 14 bases lay between the germline ends. Written as DNA, the CDR3 is TGTGCCTGGAGTGACCTCGGGGGACCTAGCACAGATACGCAGTATTTT. It encodes CAWSDLGGPSTDTQYF.

In this sample, this clonotype turned up many times. The CDR3 nucleotides read TGTGCCAGCAACTCGGGACTATCGACCTACGAGCAGTACTTC. Its protein is CASNSGLSTYEQYF. The chain combines TRBV27 with TRBJ2-7; TRBD2 matches at 7 bases. V trimming: 7 bases; J trimming: 2 bases; junction bases outside the gene matches: 8. The length of the CDR3 is 14 residues. The germline gives CDR1 MNHEY, CDR2 SMNVEV (reference sequence).

This clonotype was found many times. This chain connects TRBV11-2 to TRBJ2-1; no clear D gene. The CDR3 consists of 14 residues. Germline values: CDR1 SGHAT, CDR2 FQNNGV. Deletions cut 2 bases from V and 7 bases from J, with 12 bases between. In DNA form, the CDR3 reads TGTGCCAGCAGCTTACTTGAGGTTCCGAATGAGCAGTTCTTC. Translated, it gives CASSLLEVPNEQFF.

The chain's CDR3 is CASSEDGRAIDTQYF. The CDR3 DNA sequence: TGTGCCAGCAGTGAAGACGGGAGGGCCATAGATACGCAGTATTTT. This chain uses TRBV6-1 with TRBJ2-3, with 8 bases aligning to TRBD2. In germline, CDR1 is MNHNS, CDR2 SASEGT. CDR3 length equals 15 residues. V shed 1 base, J shed 5 bases, and the junction held 5 bases outside the gene matches.

This clonotype was recorded at least ten times. This sequence joins TRBV4-3 and TRBJ2-1; 7 bases match TRBD2. V trimming: 2 bases; J trimming: 0 bases; junction bases outside the gene matches: 7. Germline V lookup: CDR1 LGHNA, CDR2 YSLEER. The CDR3 length is 17 residues. The CDR3: CASSQYLAGSSYNEQFF. Here the CDR3 DNA reads TGCGCCAGCAGCCAATACTTAGCGGGTAGCTCCTACAATGAGCAGTTCTTC.